These 16 T cell receptor beta chains share one sample of origin, sequenced in a study of Graves' ophthalmopathy and Graves' hyperthyroidism. The sequenced template was RNA, covering the TCR beta CDR3 region. The library came from an HTBI-primed first-round RT-PCR and a second-round multiplex PCR. MiXCR was run by TCRdb on the multiplex PCR reads, yielding one entry per CDR3 protein. Here the sample spans roughly 36,000 distinct CDR3 sequences, approximately 53% being singletons. The sample comprised peripheral blood. All receptors come from an adult woman with stable Graves' hyperthyroidism.

This clonotype showed up many times. The chain employs TRBV6-5 and TRBJ2-5; 7 nucleotides match TRBD2. CDR1 and CDR2 from the germline V gene are MNHEY and SVGAGI. Losses at the gene ends were 0 bases for V and 5 bases for J; bases not matched to a gene: 3. This CDR3 has 14 amino acids. Here the CDR3 DNA reads TGTGCCAGCAGTTACTCGATCGGGGGGGAGACCCAGTACTTC. Its translation: CASSYSIGGETQYF.

This clonotype was counted many times. The rearrangement joins TRBV12-3 or TRBV12-4 to TRBJ1-1; D gene uncertain. V shed 1 base and J shed 11 bases, with 11 bases lying between them. The CDR3 is made up of 12 amino acids. The CDR3, as DNA: TGTGCCAGCAGTTTAGGGCGGCAGCGCGCTTTCTTT. Translated, it gives CASSLGRQRAFF.

The chain has TRBV13 and TRBJ2-2; 10 bases are shared with TRBD1. The CDR3 is 14 amino acids. Germline loops: CDR1 PRHDT, CDR2 FYEKMQ (reference sequence). The ends lost 5 bases at V and 7 bases at J; junction bases unmatched: 4. The CDR3: CASSPDRGDGELFF. In DNA, the CDR3 is TGTGCCAGCAGCCCGGACAGGGGGGACGGGGAGCTGTTTTTT.

This clonotype was seen many times. J is TRBJ2-7 and V is TRBV5-1; TRBD1 aligns across 11 bases. The V gene end was trimmed by 4 bases and the J gene end by 1 base; junction bases not matched to a gene: 4. CDR3 length: 15 residues. Germline values: CDR1 SGHRS, CDR2 YFSETQ. As DNA, the CDR3 is TGCGCCAGCAGCAGCGGGACAGGGGGTTCCTACGAGCAGTACTTC. Translating it yields CASSSGTGGSYEQYF.

The chain couples TRBV7-6 to TRBJ2-7, with D unresolved. The CDR3 runs to 16 residues. Germline CDR1 SGHVS, CDR2 FNYEAQ. Trimming took off 1 base at V and 6 bases at J, with 19 bases between the two ends. In nucleotides, the CDR3 is TGTGCCAGCAGCTTAGGTCCTGGTCCTCTCCGTGGCGAGCAGTACTTC. Protein product: CASSLGPGPLRGEQYF.

This chain connects TRBV7-3 to TRBJ1-2; 12 nucleotides match TRBD1. V trimming: 5 bases; J trimming: 8 bases; junction bases outside the gene matches: 9. CDR1 and CDR2 (germline): SGHTA, FQGTGA. This CDR3 comprises 15 residues. CDR3 protein: CASSIGTGGAAGYTF. The CDR3 region has the DNA TGTGCCAGCAGCATTGGGACAGGGGGCGCGGCAGGCTACACCTTC. Variable domain in full (rest from reference TRBV7-3 and TRBJ1-2): GAGVSQTPSNKVTEKGKYVELRCDPISGHTALYWYRQSLGQGPEFLIYFQGTGAADDSGLPNDRFFAVRPEGSVSTLKIQRTERGDSAVYLCASSIGTGGAAGYTFGSGTRLTVV.

The chain has TRBV19 and TRBJ1-2; perhaps TRBD1 as D (5 bases). This CDR3 region has 14 residues. Germline V gene data show CDR1 as LNHDA and CDR2 as SQIVND (reference sequence). Trimming removed 6 bases at V and 3 bases at J, with 14 bases between. For the CDR3, the DNA is TGTGCCAGTAGCAACCTTGGGACCCACTATGGCTACACCTTC. Translated, it gives CASSNLGTHYGYTF.

This sequence joins TRBV7-2 and TRBJ2-7, with no clear D. The CDR3 spans 12 residues. V lost 5 bases, J lost 4 bases, and 9 bases lay in between. Germline assignment: CDR1 SGHTA and CDR2 FQGNSA. As DNA, the CDR3 is TGTGCCAGCAGCGCCGGACCTTACGAGCAGTACTTC. Translated: CASSAGPYEQYF.

In this sample, this clonotype turned up many times. This chain connects TRBV10-1 to TRBJ2-3, with D unclear. This CDR3 is built from 13 residues. V lost 1 base and J lost 2, with 4 bases in between. Germline lookup yields CDR1 WNHNN and CDR2 SYGVQD (reference sequence). CDR3 residues: CASSEFLTDTQYF. The CDR3 DNA is TGCGCCAGCAGTGAGTTTCTCACAGATACGCAGTATTTT.

As for this clonotype: One base away lies a much larger clone, so this may be a sequencing read error. Because the CDR3 is missing its conserved closing phenylalanine or tryptophan, this is likely a read error. V and J are TRBV7-3 and TRBJ2-1; tentatively, D is TRBD2 (6 bases). Germline V gene lookup returns CDR1 SGHTA and CDR2 FQGTGA. V lost 5 bases to trimming and J lost 0 bases, with 14 bases between them. The CDR3 is made up of 16 amino acids. The chain's CDR3 is CASSRRRDGSYNEQFL. The CDR3 DNA is TGTGCCAGCAGCCGTCGGAGGGATGGCTCCTACAATGAGCAGTTCCTC.

The chain has TRBV7-3 and TRBJ1-6; D remains ambiguous. This CDR3 is built from 18 residues. Trimming shortened V by 3 bases and J by 7 bases, and 22 bases separated the two germline ends. Germline V gene data show CDR1 as SGHTA and CDR2 as FQGTGA. The CDR3 DNA reads as TGTGCCAGCAGCTTGGCCCCTCTTGCGACGATTTTAAATTCACCCCTCCACTTT. This sequence encodes CASSLAPLATILNSPLHF. The complete variable domain, with remaining parts taken from reference TRBV7-3 and TRBJ1-6, reads GAGVSQTPSNKVTEKGKYVELRCDPISGHTALYWYRQSLGQGPEFLIYFQGTGAADDSGLPNDRFFAVRPEGSVSTLKIQRTERGDSAVYLCASSLAPLATILNSPLHFGNGTRLTVT.

This clonotype was counted at least ten times. The chain carries TRBV4-1 and TRBJ1-4, with D hard to call. V dropped 0 bases and J dropped 8 bases, with 19 bases sitting between them. There are 17 residues in the CDR3. Germline values: CDR1 MGHRA, CDR2 YSYEKL. Here the CDR3 reads CASSQDGVAGVREKLFF. The CDR3 DNA reads TGCGCCAGCAGCCAAGACGGGGTCGCGGGCGTGAGGGAAAAACTGTTTTTT.

The rearrangement joins TRBV4-1 to TRBJ1-1, with D possibly being TRBD1 (5 bases). V shed 0 bases and J shed 0 bases, with 17 bases lying between them. CDR3 length equals 18 residues. Germline assignment: CDR1 MGHRA and CDR2 YSYEKL. In DNA, the CDR3 is TGCGCCAGCAGCCAAGAGGAACCAGGGCATACGTTGAACACTGAAGCTTTCTTT. Its translation: CASSQEEPGHTLNTEAFF.

V and J are TRBV5-5 and TRBJ1-2, with 10 nucleotides matching TRBD1. The J segment lost 8 bases and the V segment lost 5 bases, leaving 6 bases of the junction unmatched. The CDR3 contains 13 residues. Germline V gene sequence: CDR1 SGHKS, CDR2 YYEKEE (reference sequence). CDR3 sequence reads: CASSRQGAGGYTF. Here the CDR3 DNA reads TGTGCCAGCAGTCGACAGGGGGCCGGCGGCTACACCTTC.

The CDR3 loop reads CATSDVGAGADEQYF. The CDR3 nucleotides are TGTGCCACCAGTGATGTAGGAGCGGGAGCTGACGAGCAGTACTTC. This chain links TRBV24-1 with TRBJ2-7, with TRBD2 identical over 8 bases. The CDR3 contains 15 residues. Unmatched junction bases numbered 8, after V lost 3 bases and J lost 5 bases. Germline lookup yields CDR1 KGHDR and CDR2 SFDVKD.

The CDR3 DNA sequence: TGTGCCAGCAGACCTCTTGGCACCGGGGAGCTGTTTTTT. This encodes CASRPLGTGELFF. The chain is built from TRBV7-2 and TRBJ2-2; no clear D gene. Trimming took 6 bases from V and 4 from J, leaving 9 bases between them. The CDR3 has 13 amino acids. Germline assignment: CDR1 SGHTA and CDR2 FQGNSA.